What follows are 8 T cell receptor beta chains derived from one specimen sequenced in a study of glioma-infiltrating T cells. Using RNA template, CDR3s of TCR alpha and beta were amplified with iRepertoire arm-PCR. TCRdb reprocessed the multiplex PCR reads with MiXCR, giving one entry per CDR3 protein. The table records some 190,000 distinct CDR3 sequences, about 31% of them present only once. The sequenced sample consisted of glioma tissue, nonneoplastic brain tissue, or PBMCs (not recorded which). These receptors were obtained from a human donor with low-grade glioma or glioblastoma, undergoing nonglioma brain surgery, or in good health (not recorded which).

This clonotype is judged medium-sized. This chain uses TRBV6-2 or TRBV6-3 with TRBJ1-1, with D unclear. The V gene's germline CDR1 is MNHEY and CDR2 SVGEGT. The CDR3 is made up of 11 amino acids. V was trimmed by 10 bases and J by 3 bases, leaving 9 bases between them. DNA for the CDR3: TGTGCCACCACGGGCTACACTGAAGCTTTCTTT. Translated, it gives CATTGYTEAFF.

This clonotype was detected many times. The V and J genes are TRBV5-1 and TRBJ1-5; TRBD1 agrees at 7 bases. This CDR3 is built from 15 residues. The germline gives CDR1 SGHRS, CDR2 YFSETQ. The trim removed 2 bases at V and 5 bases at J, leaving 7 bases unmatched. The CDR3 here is CASSFPFQGDQPQHF. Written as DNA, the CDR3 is TGCGCCAGCAGCTTCCCCTTCCAGGGGGATCAGCCCCAGCATTTT.

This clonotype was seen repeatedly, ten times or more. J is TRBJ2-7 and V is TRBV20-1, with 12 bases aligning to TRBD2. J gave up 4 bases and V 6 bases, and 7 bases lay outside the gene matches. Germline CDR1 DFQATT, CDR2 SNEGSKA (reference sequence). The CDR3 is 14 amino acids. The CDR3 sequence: CSAEWTSGTYEQYF. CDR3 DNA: TGCAGTGCGGAATGGACTAGCGGGACGTACGAGCAGTACTTC.

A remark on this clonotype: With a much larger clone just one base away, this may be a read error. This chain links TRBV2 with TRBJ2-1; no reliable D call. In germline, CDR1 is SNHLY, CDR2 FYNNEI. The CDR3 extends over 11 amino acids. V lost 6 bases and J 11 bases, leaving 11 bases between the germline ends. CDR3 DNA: TGTGCCAGCAGATATAATGGCAAGCAGTTCTTC. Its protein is CASRYNGKQFF.

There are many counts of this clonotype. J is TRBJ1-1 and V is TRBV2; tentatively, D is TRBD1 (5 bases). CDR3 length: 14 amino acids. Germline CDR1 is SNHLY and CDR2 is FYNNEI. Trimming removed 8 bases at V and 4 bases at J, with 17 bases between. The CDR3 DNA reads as TGTGCCAGCGGTGTAGCAGGGAGCGTCACTGAAGCTTTCTTT. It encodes CASGVAGSVTEAFF.

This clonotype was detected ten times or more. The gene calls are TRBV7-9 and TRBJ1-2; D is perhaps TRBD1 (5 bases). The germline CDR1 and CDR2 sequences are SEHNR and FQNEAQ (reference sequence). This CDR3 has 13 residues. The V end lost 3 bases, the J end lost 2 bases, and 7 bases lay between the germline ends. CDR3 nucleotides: TGTGCCAGCAGCTTGGGGCTGAACTATGGCTACACCTTC. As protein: CASSLGLNYGYTF.

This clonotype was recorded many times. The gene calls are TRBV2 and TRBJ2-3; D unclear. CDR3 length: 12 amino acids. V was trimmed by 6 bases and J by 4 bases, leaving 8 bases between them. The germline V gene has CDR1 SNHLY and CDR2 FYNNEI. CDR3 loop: CASRLDADTQYF. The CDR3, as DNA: TGTGCCAGCAGACTGGATGCAGATACGCAGTATTTT.

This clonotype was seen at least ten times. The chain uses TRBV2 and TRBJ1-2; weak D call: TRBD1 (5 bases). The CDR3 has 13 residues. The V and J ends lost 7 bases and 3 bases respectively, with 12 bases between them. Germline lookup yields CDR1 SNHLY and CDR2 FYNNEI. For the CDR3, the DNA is TGTGCCAGCAAAGCAGGGAAGGACTATGGCTACACCTTC. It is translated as CASKAGKDYGYTF.